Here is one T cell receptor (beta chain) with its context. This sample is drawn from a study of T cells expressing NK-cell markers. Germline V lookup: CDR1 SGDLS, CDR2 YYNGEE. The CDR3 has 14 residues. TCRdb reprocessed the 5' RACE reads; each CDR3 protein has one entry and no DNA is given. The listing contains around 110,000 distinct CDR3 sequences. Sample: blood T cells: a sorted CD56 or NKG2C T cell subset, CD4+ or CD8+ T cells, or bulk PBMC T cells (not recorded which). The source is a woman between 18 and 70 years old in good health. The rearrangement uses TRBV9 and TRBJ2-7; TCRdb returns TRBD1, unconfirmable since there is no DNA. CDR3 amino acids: CASSKWAESYEQYF.